The clone carrying this TCR beta chain was picked up one time. CDR1 SGHVS and CDR2 FNYEAQ come from the germline V gene. The CDR3 length is 14 residues. V gave up 0 bases and J gave up 11 bases, with 11 bases separating them. Healthy HIV-negative adults without recent acute infections or vaccinations served as donors. Splitting the CD4+ cells yielded a CD45RA+ naive subset and a CD45RA-negative memory subset. Sequencing was performed with immunoSEQ multiplex PCR; in TCRdb, only in-frame clones are kept and a portion is missing. The sample holds 300,000 or so clones; approximately 79% are singletons and the top ten take about 9.4%. The source of the sample is a study of shared clonotypes between healthy human individuals.

The J gene is TRBJ1-6, the V gene TRBV7-6; TRBD1 might be the D (5 bases). Sequencing input: memory CD4+ T cells sorted from blood. Subset described: CD45RA-negative fraction. The receptor comes from a man aged 25-45 years in good health. The CDR3 DNA reads TGTGCCAGCAGCTTAGCCGGGACTGACACACCCCTCCACTTT. This codes for CASSLAGTDTPLHF.